The 31 T cell receptor beta chains presented below share a single source sample, sequenced in a study of cytomegalovirus exposure and HLA in healthy donors. 13 Jbeta primers and 60 Vbeta primers were used for the PCR. Only in-frame clones appear in the TCRdb table, and some are missing; sequencing was by immunoSEQ multiplex PCR. There are 150,000 to 200,000 clones in the sample; 80% occur only once, and about 1% lies in the top ten. What was sequenced was PBMCs. These TCRs come from a woman between 40 and 50 years old in good health and CMV-seronegative.

This clone was seen a single time. This chain uses TRBV9 with TRBJ2-1; TRBD2 aligns across 8 bases. Trimming removed 2 bases from V and 0 bases from J; junction bases left unmatched: 4. CDR1 is SGDLS, CDR2 YYNGEE, per germline. The CDR3 runs 16 residues. The CDR3 here is CASSVGLAGSYNEQFF. Written as DNA, the CDR3 is TGTGCCAGCAGCGTCGGACTAGCAGGCTCCTACAATGAGCAGTTCTTC.

The V and J genes are TRBV19 and TRBJ2-7, with 9 bases aligning to TRBD1. This CDR3 has 14 amino acids. In germline, CDR1 is LNHDA, CDR2 SQIVND (reference sequence). V lost 4 bases, J lost 6 bases, and 7 bases stayed unmatched. The CDR3 bases are TGTGCCAGTAGTACACCGGGACAGGGAGGCGAGCAGTACTTC. Protein: CASSTPGQGGEQYF.

V and J are TRBV6-6 and TRBJ2-7; 8 bases align to TRBD1. Trimming at V came to 7 bases and at J to 5 bases, leaving 4 bases not matched to a gene. The CDR3 extends over 12 amino acids. Per germline, CDR1 MNHNY and CDR2 SVGAGI (reference sequence). Here the CDR3 reads CASTGQGNEQYV. CDR3 in DNA: TGTGCCAGCACTGGACAGGGTAACGAGCAGTACGTC.

J is TRBJ1-5 and V is TRBV5-4; D gene uncertain. Germline V lookup: CDR1 SGHNT, CDR2 YYREEE (reference sequence). The V and J ends lost 0 bases and 5 bases respectively, with 12 bases between them. CDR3 size: 15 residues. The CDR3 DNA reads as TGTGCCAGCAGCTTGGACCCCGGGATCCATCAGCCCCAGCATTTT. Translation: CASSLDPGIHQPQHF.

The chain couples TRBV5-1 to TRBJ2-7, with 8 bases lining up with TRBD2. The trim removed 3 bases at V and 0 bases at J, leaving 11 bases unmatched. In germline, CDR1 is SGHRS, CDR2 YFSETQ. The CDR3 contains 17 residues. CDR3 loop: CASSYPSREAISYEQYF. The CDR3 coding sequence is TGCGCCAGCAGCTACCCTTCGCGGGAGGCTATCTCCTACGAGCAGTACTTC.

This clone was found a few times. The chain is built from TRBV7-7 and TRBJ1-1; 7 nucleotides match TRBD1. J lost 6 bases, V lost 1 base, and 8 bases had no gene match. The CDR3 runs to 15 residues. The V gene's germline CDR1 is SSHAT and CDR2 FNYEAQ (reference sequence). CDR3 region: CASSLVGGGYPEAFF. CDR3 DNA sequence: TGTGCCAGCAGCTTAGTTGGAGGGGGCTACCCTGAAGCTTTCTTT.

This clone was recorded once. The chain combines TRBV11-2 with TRBJ2-7; a weak D match, TRBD1 (6 bases). V was clipped by 5 bases and J by 7 bases, with 21 bases between them. Germline-derived CDR1 and CDR2 are SGHAT and FQNNGV. The length of the CDR3 is 15 residues. DNA for the CDR3: TGTGCCAGCAGCCGGACGGGGCAGGGGAAATGGGAGCAGTACTTC. Protein: CASSRTGQGKWEQYF.

The chain employs TRBV5-6 and TRBJ2-5; 13 bases are shared with TRBD2. CDR3 length equals 19 residues. Germline CDR1 is SGHDT and CDR2 is YYEEEE. The J segment lost 2 bases and the V segment lost 4 bases, leaving 14 bases of the junction unmatched. The CDR3 sequence is CASSTTRTSGRGPQETQYF. In nucleotides, the CDR3 is TGTGCCAGCAGCACCACCCGGACTAGCGGGAGAGGCCCTCAAGAGACCCAGTACTTC.

There are a few counts of this clone. The V gene is TRBV5-1, the J gene TRBJ2-1; 7 bases agree with TRBD2. Germline V CDR1 and CDR2: SGHRS, YFSETQ. Unmatched junction bases numbered 6, after V lost 0 bases and J lost 3 bases. The CDR3 has 16 residues. The chain's CDR3 is CASSLDPSGVYNEQFF. The DNA of the CDR3 is TGCGCCAGCAGCTTGGACCCTAGCGGAGTCTACAATGAGCAGTTCTTC.

The chain uses TRBV18 and TRBJ1-5; D not certain. V lost 8 bases to trimming and J lost 0 bases, with 8 bases between them. The CDR3 contains 13 residues. Germline CDR1 is KGHSH and CDR2 is LQKENI. CDR3 sequence (DNA): TGTGCCAGCACGCGATATAGCAATCAGCCCCAGCATTTT. It translates to CASTRYSNQPQHF.

This chain joins TRBV7-9 and TRBJ2-5, with a tentative D call TRBD2 (5 bases). This CDR3 spans 15 amino acids. The V end lost 0 bases, the J end lost 4 bases, and 12 bases lay between the germline ends. The germline gives CDR1 SEHNR, CDR2 FQNEAQ (reference sequence). The CDR3 nucleotides read TGTGCCAGCAGCTTAGCGGAGGTAGCGTTAGAGACCCAGTACTTC. Translating it yields CASSLAEVALETQYF. Filled out from reference TRBV7-9 and TRBJ2-5, the complete variable domain reads DTGVSQNPRHKITKRGQNVTFRCDPISEHNRLYWYRQTLGQGPEFLTYFQNEAQLEKSRLLSDRFSAERPKGSFSTLEIQRTEQGDSAMYLCASSLAEVALETQYFGPGTRLLVL.

This clone was counted a few times. V is TRBV5-6 and J is TRBJ2-1; 11 bases line up with TRBD2. The germline CDR1 and CDR2 sequences are SGHDT and YYEEEE. The junction had 8 bases not matched to a gene; V was cut back by 0 bases and J by 3 bases. The CDR3 loop spans 18 amino acids. The CDR3 reads CASSLETGLAGIYNEQFF. CDR3 in DNA: TGTGCCAGCAGCTTGGAAACCGGACTAGCGGGTATCTACAATGAGCAGTTCTTC.

CDR3 coding DNA: TGTGCCACAACACAGGGGCGCGGCTATGGCTACACCTTC. Protein product: CATTQGRGYGYTF. This chain uses TRBV6-1 with TRBJ1-2, with 7 bases that match TRBD1. Germline V gene data show CDR1 as MNHNS and CDR2 as SASEGT. V dropped 10 bases and J dropped 4; count of bases not matched to a gene: 9. CDR3 length: 13 residues.

The V gene is TRBV6-6, the J gene TRBJ1-1; D remains ambiguous. The CDR3 runs 14 residues. The V end lost 2 bases, the J end lost 3 bases, and 10 bases lay between the germline ends. Germline CDR1 reads MNHNY; CDR2 reads SVGAGI (reference sequence). In DNA form, the CDR3 reads TGTGCCAGCAGTTACGAGGGAGTGTACACTGAAGCTTTCTTT. Translating gives CASSYEGVYTEAFF.

The chain has TRBV19 and TRBJ1-2; tentatively, D is TRBD1 (5 bases). V lost 5 bases and J 7 bases, leaving 14 bases between the germline ends. In germline, CDR1 is LNHDA, CDR2 SQIVND (reference sequence). The CDR3 runs 13 residues. The DNA of the CDR3 is TGTGCCAGTAGTCTGGCGACAGATAGTGGCTACACCTTC. Its protein is CASSLATDSGYTF. Supplemented by reference TRBV19 and TRBJ1-2, the full variable domain reads DGGITQSPKYLFRKEGQNVTLSCEQNLNHDAMYWYRQDPGQGLRLIYYSQIVNDFQKGDIAEGYSVSREKKESFPLTVTSAQKNPTAFYLCASSLATDSGYTFGSGTRLTVV.

This clone was picked up a small number of times. The chain couples TRBV29-1 to TRBJ1-1, with TRBD1 matching 7 bases. This CDR3 spans 11 amino acids. Germline V gene sequence: CDR1 SQVTM, CDR2 ANQGSEA. The trim removed 7 bases at V and 6 bases at J, leaving 5 bases unmatched. This chain's CDR3 is CSAGRGPEAFF. The DNA of the CDR3 is TGCAGCGCCGGGAGGGGGCCTGAAGCTTTCTTT.

The V and J genes are TRBV13 and TRBJ1-2; D call uncertain. Trimming removed 5 bases from V and 10 bases from J, with 11 bases in between. Germline V CDR1 and CDR2: PRHDT, FYEKMQ (reference sequence). CDR3 length: 11 residues. In DNA, the CDR3 is TGTGCCAGCAGCCTTATCAGCGACTACACCTTC. The encoded protein is CASSLISDYTF.

The sample holds one count of this clone. V usage is TRBV5-1 and J usage is TRBJ1-1; no definite D call. The CDR3 runs to 13 residues. The V end was cut by 0 bases, the J end by 7 bases, with 10 bases between. Germline lookup yields CDR1 SGHRS and CDR2 YFSETQ. The CDR3 DNA follows: TGCGCCAGCAGCTTGGATACCCCAGTTGAAGCTTTCTTT. Amino acid sequence: CASSLDTPVEAFF.

The chain combines TRBV7-3 with TRBJ1-1; no clear D gene. Germline loops: CDR1 SGHTA, CDR2 FQGTGA. The CDR3 loop spans 13 amino acids. Trimming took 5 bases from V and 0 from J, leaving 7 bases between them. CDR3 in amino acids: CASSSGMNTEAFF. The CDR3, as DNA: TGTGCCAGCAGCAGCGGTATGAACACTGAAGCTTTCTTT.

J is TRBJ2-3 and V is TRBV7-2, with D hard to call. Trimming stripped 2 bases from V and 4 bases from J, with 16 bases between. Germline CDR1 and CDR2: SGHTA and FQGNSA. The CDR3 spans 16 residues. CDR3 in amino acids: CASSLRRARLADTQYF. In nucleotides, the CDR3 is TGTGCCAGCAGCTTACGGCGAGCGCGGTTGGCAGATACGCAGTATTTT.

The J gene is TRBJ2-1, the V gene TRBV11-3, with TRBD2 as a possible D gene (5 bases). V lost 5 bases, J lost 5 bases, and 19 bases lay in between. Germline CDR1 reads SGHNT; CDR2 reads YENEEA. This CDR3 spans 16 amino acids. Here the CDR3 reads CASSEGLALNNNEQFF. The CDR3 DNA reads TGTGCCAGCAGCGAAGGACTGGCTCTAAACAACAATGAGCAGTTCTTC. Full variable domain (remainder filled in from reference TRBV11-3 and TRBJ2-1): EAGVVQSPRYKIIEKKQPVAFWCNPISGHNTLYWYLQNLGQGPELLIRYENEEAVDDSQLPKDRFSAERLKGVDSTLKIQPAELGDSAVYLCASSEGLALNNNEQFFGPGTRLTVL.

This clone was seen a single time. The J gene is TRBJ2-7, the V gene TRBV7-9; the match to TRBD1 covers 9 bases. Trimming took 3 bases from V and 3 from J; bases not matched to a gene: 3. Per germline, CDR1 SEHNR and CDR2 FQNEAQ (reference sequence). The CDR3 runs 14 residues. The CDR3 spells CASSFGTGSYEQYF. CDR3 DNA sequence: TGTGCCAGCAGCTTCGGGACAGGGAGCTACGAGCAGTACTTC.

V gene TRBV7-2 combines with J gene TRBJ1-2; D remains ambiguous. V was pared by 6 bases and J by 0 bases, with 11 bases between. Germline CDR1 SGHTA, CDR2 FQGNSA. The CDR3 has 14 residues. The CDR3: CASRRYTSNYGYTF. The CDR3 nucleotides read TGTGCCAGCAGACGATACACCTCTAACTATGGCTACACCTTC.

Turning to this clone: Within the sample, other DNA sequences also encode this same CDR3. The chain joins TRBV9 to TRBJ2-1; no clear D gene. Germline V CDR1 and CDR2: SGDLS, YYNGEE. The CDR3 contains 15 residues. Trimming cost V 0 bases and J 0 bases, with 7 bases left between them. The CDR3, as DNA: TGTGCCAGCAGCGTAGGTGGCCGCTCCTACAATGAGCAGTTCTTC. It codes for CASSVGGRSYNEQFF.

The V call is TRBV7-9, the J call TRBJ2-1, with unresolved D. Germline V gene data show CDR1 as SEHNR and CDR2 as FQNEAQ (reference sequence). The CDR3 is 15 residues long. Deletions cut 5 bases from V and 7 bases from J, with 18 bases between. CDR3 sequence reads: CASSAHERGRNEQFF. The CDR3 DNA is TGTGCCAGCAGCGCACATGAGCGAGGTAGGAATGAGCAGTTCTTC.

V and J are TRBV9 and TRBJ2-1; unclear D gene. CDR1 is SGDLS, CDR2 YYNGEE, per germline. This CDR3 comprises 15 residues. Deletions cut 7 bases from V and 5 bases from J, with 19 bases between. CDR3 DNA: TGTGCCAGCGCCTTAGGAGAAAGAGGTAACAATGAGCAGTTCTTC. Translating it yields CASALGERGNNEQFF.

The chain uses TRBV15 and TRBJ1-3; tentatively, D is TRBD1 (6 bases). Germline CDR1 and CDR2: LNHNV and YYDKDF (reference sequence). The CDR3 is 16 residues long. Trimming cost V 0 bases and J 0 bases, with 9 bases left between them. CDR3 sequence (DNA): TGTGCCACCAGCAGAGACAGGGGTTTCTCTGGAAACACCATATATTTT. Amino acids: CATSRDRGFSGNTIYF.

The chain combines TRBV11-3 with TRBJ1-1, with D maybe TRBD1 (5 bases). V lost 5 bases, J lost 4 bases, and 17 bases lay in between. The CDR3 runs to 15 residues. Germline CDR1 reads SGHNT; CDR2 reads YENEEA. CDR3 nucleotide sequence: TGTGCCAGCAGCCCCCGGACCGGGGGTGGCACTGAAGCTTTCTTT. Translated, it gives CASSPRTGGGTEAFF.

V is TRBV30 and J is TRBJ1-6; 8 bases agree with TRBD1. The CDR3 contains 15 residues. The J segment lost 8 bases and the V segment lost 5 bases, leaving 11 bases of the junction unmatched. Germline CDR1 GTSNPN, CDR2 SVGIG (reference sequence). CDR3 residues: CAWPGTGGSDSPLHF. The CDR3 DNA sequence: TGTGCCTGGCCCGGAACAGGGGGTAGCGATTCACCCCTCCACTTT.

This chain joins TRBV30 and TRBJ1-4; tentative D call: TRBD1 (6 bases). Germline values: CDR1 GTSNPN, CDR2 SVGIG (reference sequence). The CDR3 consists of 13 residues. V was clipped by 6 bases and J by 7 bases, with 15 bases between them. This CDR3 reads CACWGPRAEKLFF. CDR3 DNA: TGTGCCTGCTGGGGGCCGCGGGCTGAAAAACTGTTTTTT.

This clone came up once. The rearrangement uses TRBV5-1 and TRBJ1-2; possibly TRBD1 for D (6 bases). Germline values: CDR1 SGHRS, CDR2 YFSETQ. Trimming stripped 0 bases from V and 8 bases from J, with 17 bases between. There are 15 residues in the CDR3. This CDR3 is CASSLVAGAEVGYTF. The CDR3 region has the DNA TGCGCCAGCAGCTTGGTGGCAGGGGCAGAGGTCGGCTACACCTTC.